One sample yielded the 8 T cell receptor beta chains listed below, sequenced in a study of CD8 T cells in ankylosing spondylitis. General study findings and limits: What appeared characteristic of ankylosing spondylitis blood was a TCR beta motif of eight highly homologous variants.

TCRdb reanalysed the 5' RACE reads using MiXCR and keeps one entry per CDR3 protein. The repertoire holds 330,000 or so distinct CDR3 sequences, with less than 9.5% as singletons. Antigens for these TCRs are unknown. The sequenced material came from blood, either unsorted or a sorted T cell fraction (not recorded which). These receptors came from a male donor with ankylosing spondylitis.

This clonotype was recorded a few times. The V call is TRBV9, the J call TRBJ2-7; the match to TRBD1 covers 11 bases. V shed 3 bases and J 3 bases; nucleotides not matched to a gene: 2. CDR3 length: 14 amino acids. The germline V gene has CDR1 SGDLS and CDR2 YYNGEE. The CDR3 protein is CASSGGQGVYEQYF. The CDR3 DNA is TGTGCCAGCAGCGGGGGACAGGGGGTCTACGAGCAGTACTTC.

The V call is TRBV20-1, the J call TRBJ1-2; 10 bases map to TRBD1. V lost 6 bases to trimming and J lost 4 bases; unmatched junction nucleotides: 5. Germline loops: CDR1 DFQATT, CDR2 SNEGSKA (reference sequence). The CDR3 is 13 amino acids. Written as DNA, the CDR3 is TGCAGTGCAACGACAGGGGGCACCTATGGCTACACCTTC. Protein: CSATTGGTYGYTF.

Many counts were recorded for this clonotype. The genes are TRBV20-1 and TRBJ2-7, with 10 bases lining up with TRBD2. CDR1 is DFQATT and CDR2 is SNEGSKA in the germline V gene (reference sequence). The V gene end was trimmed by 5 bases and the J gene end by 3 bases; junction bases not matched to a gene: 7. The CDR3 is 14 residues long. The CDR3 sequence: CSAYTSGTVYEQYF. The CDR3 DNA follows: TGCAGTGCTTATACTAGCGGGACAGTCTACGAGCAGTACTTC.

This rearrangement joins TRBV7-9 to TRBJ2-4; the D is unclear. Per germline, CDR1 SEHNR and CDR2 FQNEAQ (reference sequence). The V end was cut by 6 bases, the J end by 8 bases, with 14 bases between. CDR3 length equals 13 residues. CDR3 in DNA: TGTGCCAGCAGTCTTACTCGGTGGGACATTCAGTACTTC. Protein: CASSLTRWDIQYF.

The genes are TRBV19 and TRBJ2-1, with a tentative D call TRBD2 (5 bases). Germline assignment: CDR1 LNHDA and CDR2 SQIVND (reference sequence). V gave up 5 bases and J gave up 7 bases, with 24 bases separating them. The length of the CDR3 is 17 residues. CDR3 loop: CASSPNLPGNSWNEQFF. The CDR3 region has the DNA TGTGCCAGTAGTCCAAACCTGCCCGGGAACTCGTGGAATGAGCAGTTCTTC.

This clonotype was seen more than once but under ten times. The rearrangement links TRBV5-4 to TRBJ2-7; 11 bases agree with TRBD2. The trim removed 4 bases at V and 5 bases at J, leaving 5 bases unmatched. Germline V CDR1 and CDR2: SGHNT, YYREEE (reference sequence). The CDR3 length is 14 residues. In DNA form, the CDR3 reads TGTGCCAGCAGCGTAGCGGGAGGGCCCAACGAGCAGTACTTC. This codes for CASSVAGGPNEQYF.

This chain links TRBV6-5 with TRBJ2-7; 11 bases are shared with TRBD2. CDR3 length: 14 amino acids. V was pared by 7 bases and J by 7 bases, with 9 bases of the junction left unmatched. Looked up from germline, CDR1 is MNHEY and CDR2 is SVGAGI. The CDR3 bases are TGTGCCAGCACTTTAGCGGGAGGGCCGCTTGAGCAGTACTTC. Translating gives CASTLAGGPLEQYF.

This clonotype was counted a few times. The chain links TRBV10-3 to TRBJ1-2; D is unresolved. Trimming removed 6 bases from V and 2 bases from J, with 19 bases in between. CDR3 length: 16 residues. Germline CDR1 and CDR2: ENHRY and SYGVKD. The CDR3 DNA follows: TGTGCCATCAGCGGATTACGGCCTGGGAGCAACTATGGCTACACCTTC. Protein: CAISGLRPGSNYGYTF.